The source of this T cell receptor (beta chain) is a study of shared clonotypes between healthy human individuals. Study-level results: Few donors restricted represented genetic and exposure-history diversity. Clonotype sharing among donors was thought likely to change with sequencing depth. Clonotypes which were not shared had lower generation probabilities than clonotypes that all four donors shared.

Concerning this clone: Antigen: not known.

Here immunoSEQ multiplex PCR was the method, and the copy in TCRdb shows in-frame clones only, minus some. The profile shows about 100,000 clones, 60% to 75% of them singletons. J was trimmed by 3 bases and V by 0 bases; bases with no gene match: 5. CDR1 and CDR2 (germline): SGHDT, YYEEEE. This CDR3 region has 15 residues. The TCR originated in a man aged 25 to 40 in good health. This chain joins TRBV5-6 and TRBJ2-7; 8 nucleotides match TRBD1. Specimen: memory CD8+ T cells sorted from blood. This sample's subset: CD45RO+ cells pooled with CCR7-negative TemRA cells. The chain's CDR3 is CASSLGRGRGYEQYF. DNA of the CDR3: TGTGCCAGCAGCTTGGGCAGGGGGCGCGGCTACGAGCAGTACTTC.